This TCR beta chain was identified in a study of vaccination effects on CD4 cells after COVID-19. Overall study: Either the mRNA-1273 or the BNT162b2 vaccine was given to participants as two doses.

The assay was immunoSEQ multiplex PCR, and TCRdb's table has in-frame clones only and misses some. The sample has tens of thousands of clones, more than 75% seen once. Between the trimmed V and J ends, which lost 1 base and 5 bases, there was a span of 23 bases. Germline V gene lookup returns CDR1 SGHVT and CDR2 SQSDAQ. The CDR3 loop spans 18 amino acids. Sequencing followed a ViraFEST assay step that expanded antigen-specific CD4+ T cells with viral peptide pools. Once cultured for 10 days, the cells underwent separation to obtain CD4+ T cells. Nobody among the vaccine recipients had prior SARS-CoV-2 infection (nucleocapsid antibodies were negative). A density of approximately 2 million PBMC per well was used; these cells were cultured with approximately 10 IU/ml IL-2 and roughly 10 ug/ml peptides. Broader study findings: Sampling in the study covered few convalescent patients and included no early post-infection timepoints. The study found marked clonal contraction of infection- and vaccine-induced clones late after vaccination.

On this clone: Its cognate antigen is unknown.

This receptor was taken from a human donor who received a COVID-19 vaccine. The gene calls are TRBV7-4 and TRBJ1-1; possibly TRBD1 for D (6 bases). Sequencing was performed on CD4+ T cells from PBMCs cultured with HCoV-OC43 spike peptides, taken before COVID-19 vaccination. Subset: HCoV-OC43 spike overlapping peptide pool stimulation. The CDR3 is CASSLVRIGGVLWTEAFF. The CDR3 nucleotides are TGTGCCAGCAGCTTAGTAAGGATAGGGGGTGTGTTATGGACTGAAGCTTTCTTT.